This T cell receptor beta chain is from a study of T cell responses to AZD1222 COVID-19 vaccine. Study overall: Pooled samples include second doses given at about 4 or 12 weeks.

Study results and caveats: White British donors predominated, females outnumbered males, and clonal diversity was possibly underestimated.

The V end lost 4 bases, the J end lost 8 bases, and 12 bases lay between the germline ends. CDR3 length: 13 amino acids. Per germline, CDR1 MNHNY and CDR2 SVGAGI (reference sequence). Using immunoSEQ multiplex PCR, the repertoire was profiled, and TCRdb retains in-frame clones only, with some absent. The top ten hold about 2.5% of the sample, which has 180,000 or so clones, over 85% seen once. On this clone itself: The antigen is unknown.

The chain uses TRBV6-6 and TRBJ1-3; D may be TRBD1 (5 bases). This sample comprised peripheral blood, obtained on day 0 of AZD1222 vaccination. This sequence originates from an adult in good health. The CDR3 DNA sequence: TGTGCCAGCAGTTTCCCGGGGACGGACACCATATATTTT. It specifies CASSFPGTDTIYF.